This passage covers 23 T cell receptor beta chains from one sample sequenced in a study of blood T cell repertoires in COVID-19. Clones were read by immunoSEQ multiplex PCR, and TCRdb kept only the in-frame ones, dropping some. Altogether about 240,000 clones are present, roughly 80% being singletons, with the ten largest covering 9.6%. The sample taken for sequencing was peripheral blood. These receptors came from a woman over 75 with acute or convalescent COVID-19.

The chain joins TRBV4-1 to TRBJ2-2; the match to TRBD1 covers 9 bases. Germline values: CDR1 MGHRA, CDR2 YSYEKL. V was pared by 1 base and J by 1 base, with 4 bases of the junction left unmatched. The CDR3 spans 17 residues. This CDR3 reads CASSQVRTGENTGELFF. As DNA, the CDR3 is TGCGCCAGCAGCCAAGTACGGACAGGGGAGAACACCGGGGAGCTGTTTTTT.

The gene calls are TRBV12-2 and TRBJ1-6; no check of the table's D call, TRBD1, against the DNA was made. TRBV12-2 is a pseudogene. This CDR3 comprises 20 residues. The CDR3 sequence is CASRLAGPYRTGGLRSPLHF. As DNA, the CDR3 is TGTGCAAGTCGCTTAGCGGGCCCTTATAGGACAGGGGGCTTAAGGTCACCCCTCCACTTT.

V usage is TRBV2 and J usage is TRBJ1-4; TRBD1 aligns across 7 bases. From germline, CDR1 is SNHLY and CDR2 FYNNEI. J gave up 7 bases and V 5 bases, and 7 bases lay outside the gene matches. The CDR3 contains 14 residues. The CDR3, as DNA: TGTGCCAGCAGTCCTGACAGGGCGGGTGAAAAACTGTTTTTT. Translated: CASSPDRAGEKLFF.

This clone showed up just a few times. The V and J genes are TRBV7-9 and TRBJ1-4, with 7 bases lining up with TRBD1. This CDR3 contains 15 residues. Trimming at V came to 6 bases and at J to 3 bases, leaving 7 bases not matched to a gene. Germline CDR1 SEHNR, CDR2 FQNEAQ (reference sequence). CDR3 in DNA: TGTGCCAGCAGATCCTCCGGGACAGCTAATGAAAAACTGTTTTTT. The encoded protein is CASRSSGTANEKLFF.

This clone has only one observation. CDR3 in amino acids: CASKGQANEKLFF. CDR3 nucleotide sequence: TGTGCCAGCAAGGGACAAGCTAATGAAAAACTGTTTTTT. The chain employs TRBV2 and TRBJ1-4, with D perhaps TRBD1 (6 bases). The CDR3 totals 13 residues. The germline V gene encodes CDR1 SNHLY and CDR2 FYNNEI. Trimming shortened V by 7 bases and J by 3 bases, and 9 bases separated the two germline ends.

V and J are TRBV19 and TRBJ2-2; TRBD2 matches at 7 bases. V shed 11 bases and J 2 bases; nucleotides not matched to a gene: 11. Germline V lookup: CDR1 LNHDA, CDR2 SQIVND (reference sequence). The CDR3 is 15 amino acids. For the CDR3, the DNA is TGTGCCGTCCGGCGCGGGAGCCTAAACACCGGGGAGCTGTTTTTT. The encoded protein is CAVRRGSLNTGELFF.

This clone has only a few counts. The chain is built from TRBV12-3 or TRBV12-4 and TRBJ2-4; 9 positions match TRBD1. This CDR3 has 12 residues. The V gene end was trimmed by 8 bases and the J gene end by 8 bases; junction bases not matched to a gene: 4. CDR3 sequence: CASGDRDDIQYF. As DNA, the CDR3 is TGTGCCAGCGGGGACAGGGATGACATTCAGTACTTC.

The V and J genes are TRBV9 and TRBJ2-3; D perhaps matches TRBD2 (6 bases). Per germline, CDR1 SGDLS and CDR2 YYNGEE. Trimming pared 0 bases from V and 0 bases from J, leaving 11 bases between. The CDR3 sequence is 16 residues long. The CDR3 region has the DNA TGTGCCAGCAGCGTAGTCGGGCGGGGAAGCACAGATACGCAGTATTTT. Translating it yields CASSVVGRGSTDTQYF.

The rearrangement uses TRBV19 and TRBJ1-1; TRBD1 agrees at 8 bases. The germline CDR1 and CDR2 sequences are LNHDA and SQIVND (reference sequence). Unmatched junction bases numbered 6, after V lost 3 bases and J lost 6 bases. The CDR3 covers 14 residues. Written as DNA, the CDR3 is TGTGCCAGTAGTATGGGCAGGGGGCTCGCTGAAGCTTTCTTT. It is translated as CASSMGRGLAEAFF.

The V call is TRBV11-1, the J call TRBJ1-2; the D is unclear. This CDR3 is 13 amino acids long. Germline CDR1 SGHAT, CDR2 FQDESV (reference sequence). V shed 4 bases and J shed 8 bases, with 14 bases lying between them. The CDR3 DNA reads as TGTGCCAGCAGCTACGCGATTTCCTGGGGCTACACCTTC. Protein sequence: CASSYAISWGYTF. The full variable domain, in which reference TRBV11-1 and TRBJ1-2 provide the parts outside the CDR3, is EAEVAQSPRYKITEKSQAVAFWCDPISGHATLYWYRQILGQGPELLVQFQDESVVDDSQLPKDRFSAERLKGVDSTLKIQPAELGDSAMYLCASSYAISWGYTFGSGTRLTVV.

In its sample, this clone was seen once. The germline gene is not matched at one end of the junction; a read error may be the cause. The chain couples TRBV7-7 to TRBJ1-1; TRBD1 might be the D (5 bases). The CDR3 has 13 amino acids. The germline V gene encodes CDR1 SSHAT and CDR2 FNYEAQ (reference sequence). In nucleotides, the CDR3 is TGTGCTAGCAGCCGTTCCCAGGGAACTGAAGCTTTCTTT. Its protein is CASSRSQGTEAFF.

The chain combines TRBV3-1 (or the pseudogene TRBV3-2) with TRBJ1-3; D gene ambiguous. Germline V gene lookup returns CDR1 LGHDT and CDR2 YNNKEL (reference sequence). This CDR3 region has 14 residues. Trimming stripped 4 bases from V and 4 bases from J, with 11 bases between. CDR3: CASSRGLLGNTIYF. The CDR3 DNA follows: TGTGCCAGCAGCCGAGGGCTATTGGGAAACACCATATATTTT.

The chain recombines TRBV28 with TRBJ2-1, with 10 bases lining up with TRBD2. V trimming: 2 bases; J trimming: 4 bases; junction bases outside the gene matches: 14. There are 19 residues in the CDR3. CDR1 and CDR2 from the germline V gene are MDHEN and SYDVKM. DNA of the CDR3: TGTGCCAGCAGTTTAAGGCCTAGCGGGGGCACAAGCCTTTACAATGAGCAGTTCTTC. It yields the protein CASSLRPSGGTSLYNEQFF.

V and J are TRBV2 and TRBJ2-7, with D perhaps TRBD1 (5 bases). This CDR3 is 14 amino acids long. The germline V gene has CDR1 SNHLY and CDR2 FYNNEI. With 4 bases removed from V and 5 bases from J, the gap between germline ends came to 15 bases. The CDR3 DNA reads TGTGCCAGCAGTGTACGGCAGGGATTCGACGAGCAGTACTTC. This sequence encodes CASSVRQGFDEQYF.

The chain employs TRBV7-8 and TRBJ2-1; TRBD1 agrees at 7 bases. The CDR3 is 19 residues long. V lost 3 bases to trimming and J lost 4 bases; unmatched junction nucleotides: 18. Germline V gene data show CDR1 as SGHVS and CDR2 as FQNEAQ. CDR3 nucleotides: TGTGCCAGCAGCTTCGAAGGACAGGATTGGGGTATCTCTTACAATGAGCAGTTCTTC. Encoded protein: CASSFEGQDWGISYNEQFF.

CDR3 nucleotide sequence: TGCAGCGGCCAGGGACAGTACTACGAGCAGTACTTC. Protein: CSGQGQYYEQYF. The chain combines TRBV29-1 with TRBJ2-7; 7 nucleotides line up with TRBD1. Germline V lookup: CDR1 SQVTM, CDR2 ANQGSEA. This CDR3 spans 12 amino acids. Trimming at V came to 7 bases and at J to 3 bases, leaving 6 bases not matched to a gene.

The V call is TRBV27, the J call TRBJ1-6; the D is unclear. The length of the CDR3 is 13 residues. Germline V gene data show CDR1 as MNHEY and CDR2 as SMNVEV (reference sequence). Deletions cut 2 bases from V and 9 bases from J, with 8 bases between. The CDR3 reads CASSLEWASPLHF. For the CDR3, the DNA is TGTGCCAGCAGTTTAGAGTGGGCTTCACCCCTCCACTTT.

The chain employs TRBV19 and TRBJ2-6; 8 bases are a match to TRBD1. Germline trimming cut 5 bases from V and 4 bases from J; bases unmatched to any gene: 7. CDR3 size: 16 residues. The V gene's germline CDR1 is LNHDA and CDR2 SQIVND (reference sequence). In DNA form, the CDR3 reads TGTGCCAGTAGTCAGCAGGGGGCCCGAGGGGCCAACGTCCTGACTTTC. Its translation is CASSQQGARGANVLTF.

The V gene is TRBV18, the J gene TRBJ1-1; D possibly corresponds to TRBD1 (6 bases). CDR3 length: 13 residues. Per the germline V gene, CDR1 is KGHSH and CDR2 is LQKENI. Trimming cost V 2 bases and J 6 bases, with 10 bases left between them. The CDR3, as DNA: TGTGCCAGCTCACCAAAGGACAGAGCTGAAGCTTTCTTT. It translates to CASSPKDRAEAFF.

The rearrangement links TRBV2 to TRBJ1-4; D remains unclear. CDR3 length equals 16 residues. Germline lookup yields CDR1 SNHLY and CDR2 FYNNEI. Trimming removed 5 bases at V and 0 bases at J, with 13 bases between. As DNA, the CDR3 is TGTGCCAGCAGTTTACTGGAGGTTTCAACTAATGAAAAACTGTTTTTT. Its translation: CASSLLEVSTNEKLFF.

The chain joins TRBV5-1 to TRBJ1-2; the match to TRBD1 covers 8 bases. The CDR3 has 15 residues. Losses at the gene ends were 4 bases for V and 4 bases for J; bases not matched to a gene: 9. The germline V gene encodes CDR1 SGHRS and CDR2 YFSETQ. As DNA, the CDR3 is TGCGCCAGCAGCGCGAGCCAGGGGGCCGGCTATGGCTACACCTTC. Translation gives CASSASQGAGYGYTF.

This clone appeared a single time. The chain uses TRBV28 and TRBJ2-7; 7 nucleotides match TRBD2. This CDR3 region has 14 residues. Trimming cost V 4 bases and J 2 bases; bases outside gene matches: 5. The V gene's germline CDR1 is MDHEN and CDR2 SYDVKM. CDR3 in amino acids: CASSSPSGTYEQYF. For the CDR3, the DNA is TGTGCCAGCAGTTCCCCTAGCGGAACCTACGAGCAGTACTTC.

This chain's CDR3 is CASSYETGTEAFF. The CDR3 nucleotides read TGTGCCAGCAGTTACGAAACGGGGACTGAAGCTTTCTTT. The chain employs TRBV6-6 and TRBJ1-1, with D unclear. Germline V gives CDR1 MNHNY, CDR2 SVGAGI (reference sequence). The CDR3 totals 13 residues. The V and J ends lost 2 bases and 5 bases respectively, with 9 bases between them.